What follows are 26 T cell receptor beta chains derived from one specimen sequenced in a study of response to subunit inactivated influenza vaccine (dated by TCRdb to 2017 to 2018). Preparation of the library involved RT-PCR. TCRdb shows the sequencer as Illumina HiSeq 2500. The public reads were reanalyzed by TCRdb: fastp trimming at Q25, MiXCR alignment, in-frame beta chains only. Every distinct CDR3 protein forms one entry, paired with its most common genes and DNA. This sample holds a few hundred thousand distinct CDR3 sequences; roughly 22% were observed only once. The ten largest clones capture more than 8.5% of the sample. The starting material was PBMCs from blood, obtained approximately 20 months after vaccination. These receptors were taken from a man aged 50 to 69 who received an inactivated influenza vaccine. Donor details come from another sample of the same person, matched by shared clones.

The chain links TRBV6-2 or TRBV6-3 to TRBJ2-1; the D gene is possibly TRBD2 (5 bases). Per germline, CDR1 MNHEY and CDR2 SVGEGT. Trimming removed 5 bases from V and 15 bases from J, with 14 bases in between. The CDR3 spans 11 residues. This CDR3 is CASSTGPEAFF. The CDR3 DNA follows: TGTGCCAGCAGTACCGGGCCGGAGGCGTTCTTC.

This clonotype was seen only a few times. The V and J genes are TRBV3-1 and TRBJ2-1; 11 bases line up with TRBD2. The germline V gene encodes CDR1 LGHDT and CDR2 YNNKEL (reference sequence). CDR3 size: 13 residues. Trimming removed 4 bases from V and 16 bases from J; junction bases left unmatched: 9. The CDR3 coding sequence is TGTGCCAGCAGCCCAGGAACTAGCGGGGGTGGATTCTTC. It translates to CASSPGTSGGGFF.

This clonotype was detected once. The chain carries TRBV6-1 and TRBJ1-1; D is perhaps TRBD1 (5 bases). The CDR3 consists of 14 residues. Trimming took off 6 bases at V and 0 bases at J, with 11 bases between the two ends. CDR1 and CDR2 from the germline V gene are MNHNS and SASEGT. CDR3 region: CASRFRDMNTEAFF. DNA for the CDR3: TGTGCCAGCAGGTTCAGGGATATGAACACTGAAGCTTTCTTT.

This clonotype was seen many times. CDR3 sequence reads: CASSLTSGSNVPTYNEQFF. DNA for the CDR3: TGTGCCAGCAGCTTGACTAGCGGGAGTAACGTACCCACCTACAATGAGCAGTTCTTC. The rearrangement links TRBV11-2 to TRBJ2-1; 12 nucleotides align to TRBD2. With 3 bases clipped from V and 2 bases from J, the junction kept 11 bases outside the gene matches. Per germline, CDR1 SGHAT and CDR2 FQNNGV. There are 19 residues in the CDR3.

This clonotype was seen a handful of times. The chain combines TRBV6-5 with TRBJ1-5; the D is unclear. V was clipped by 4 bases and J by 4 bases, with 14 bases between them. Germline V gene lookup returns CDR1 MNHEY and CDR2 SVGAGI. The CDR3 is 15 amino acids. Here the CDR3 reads CASSSSKVLNQPQHF. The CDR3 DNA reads TGTGCCAGCAGTTCATCAAAAGTATTGAATCAGCCCCAGCATTTT.

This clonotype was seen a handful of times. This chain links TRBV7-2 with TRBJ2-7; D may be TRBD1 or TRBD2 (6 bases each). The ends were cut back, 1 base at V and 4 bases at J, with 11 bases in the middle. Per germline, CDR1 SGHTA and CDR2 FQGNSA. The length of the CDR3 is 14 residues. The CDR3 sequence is CASSLGGGGYEQYF. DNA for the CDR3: TGTGCCAGCAGCTTAGGAGGAGGGGGGTACGAGCAGTACTTC.

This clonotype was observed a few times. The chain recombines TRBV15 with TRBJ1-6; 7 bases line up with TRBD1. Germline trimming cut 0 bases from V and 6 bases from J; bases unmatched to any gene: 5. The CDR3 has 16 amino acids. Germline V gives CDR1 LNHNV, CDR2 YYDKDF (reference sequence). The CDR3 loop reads CATSREQGKANSPLHF. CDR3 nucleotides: TGTGCCACCAGCAGAGAACAGGGGAAGGCTAATTCACCCCTCCACTTT.

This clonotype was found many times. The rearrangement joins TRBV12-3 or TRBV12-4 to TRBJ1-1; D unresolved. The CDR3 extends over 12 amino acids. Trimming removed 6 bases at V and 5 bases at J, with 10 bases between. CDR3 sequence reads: CASRIGRTEAFF. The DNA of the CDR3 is TGTGCCAGCAGGATAGGGCGGACTGAAGCTTTCTTT.

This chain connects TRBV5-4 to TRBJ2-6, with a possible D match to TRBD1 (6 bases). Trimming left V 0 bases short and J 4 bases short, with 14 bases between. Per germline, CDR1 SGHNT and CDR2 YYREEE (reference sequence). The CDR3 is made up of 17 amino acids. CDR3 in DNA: TGTGCCAGCAGCTTGGCAGGGCAGGGGTCCGGGGCCAACGTCCTGACTTTC. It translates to CASSLAGQGSGANVLTF.

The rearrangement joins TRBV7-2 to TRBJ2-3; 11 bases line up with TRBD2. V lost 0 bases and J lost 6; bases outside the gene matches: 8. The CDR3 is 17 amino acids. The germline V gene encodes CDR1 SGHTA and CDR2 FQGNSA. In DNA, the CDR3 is TGTGCCAGCAGCTTAGCGCGGGCTAGCGGGAGGTTGGATACGCAGTATTTT. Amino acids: CASSLARASGRLDTQYF.

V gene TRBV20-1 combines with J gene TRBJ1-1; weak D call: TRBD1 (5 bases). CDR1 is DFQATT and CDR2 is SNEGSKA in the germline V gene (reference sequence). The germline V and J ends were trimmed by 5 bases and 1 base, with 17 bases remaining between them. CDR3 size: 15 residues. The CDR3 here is CSALPRGLPNTEAFF. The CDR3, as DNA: TGCAGTGCTCTTCCTAGGGGACTCCCGAACACTGAAGCTTTCTTT.

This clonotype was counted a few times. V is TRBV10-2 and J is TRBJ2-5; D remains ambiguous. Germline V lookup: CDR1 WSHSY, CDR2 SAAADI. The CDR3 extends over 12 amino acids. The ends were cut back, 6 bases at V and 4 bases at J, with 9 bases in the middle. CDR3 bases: TGCGCCAGCAGGCTATCGGGAGAGACCCAGTACTTC. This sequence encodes CASRLSGETQYF.

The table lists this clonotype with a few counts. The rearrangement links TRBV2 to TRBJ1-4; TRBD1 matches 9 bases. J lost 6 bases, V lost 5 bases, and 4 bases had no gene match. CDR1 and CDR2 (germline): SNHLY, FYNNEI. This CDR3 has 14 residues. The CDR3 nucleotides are TGTGCCAGCAGTCCGGGACAGGGATATGAAAAACTGTTTTTT. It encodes CASSPGQGYEKLFF. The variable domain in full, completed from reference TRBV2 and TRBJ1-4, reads EPEVTQTPSHQVTQMGQEVILRCVPISNHLYFYWYRQILGQKVEFLVSFYNNEISEKSEIFDDQFSVERPDGSNFTLKIRSTKLEDSAMYFCASSPGQGYEKLFFGSGTQLSVL.

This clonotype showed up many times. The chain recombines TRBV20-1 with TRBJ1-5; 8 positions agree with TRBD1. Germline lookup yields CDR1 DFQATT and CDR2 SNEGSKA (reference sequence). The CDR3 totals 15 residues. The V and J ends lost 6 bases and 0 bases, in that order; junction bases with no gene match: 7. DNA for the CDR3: TGCAGTGCAAGTTGGGACAGGAATAGCAATCAGCCCCAGCATTTT. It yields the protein CSASWDRNSNQPQHF.

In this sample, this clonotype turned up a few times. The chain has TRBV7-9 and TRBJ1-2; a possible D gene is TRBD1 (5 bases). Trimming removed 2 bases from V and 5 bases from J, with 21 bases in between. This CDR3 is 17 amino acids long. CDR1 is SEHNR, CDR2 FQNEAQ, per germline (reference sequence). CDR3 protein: CASSLLSSGPGGYGYTF. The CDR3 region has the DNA TGTGCCAGCAGCTTACTTTCCTCGGGGCCCGGGGGTTATGGCTACACCTTC.

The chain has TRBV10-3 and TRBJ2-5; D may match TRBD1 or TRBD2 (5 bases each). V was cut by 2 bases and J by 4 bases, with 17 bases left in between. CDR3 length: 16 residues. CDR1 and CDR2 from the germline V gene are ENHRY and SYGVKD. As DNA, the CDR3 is TGTGCCATCAGTGAGGGGGACCCGAGGAGTCGAGAGACCCAGTACTTC. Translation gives CAISEGDPRSRETQYF.

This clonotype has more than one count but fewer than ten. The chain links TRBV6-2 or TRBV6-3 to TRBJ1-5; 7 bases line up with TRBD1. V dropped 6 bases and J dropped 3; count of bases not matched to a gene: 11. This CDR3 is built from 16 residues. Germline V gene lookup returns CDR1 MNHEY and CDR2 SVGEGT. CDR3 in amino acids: CASSLTGTAFNQPQHF. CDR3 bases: TGTGCCAGCAGCCTTACCGGGACAGCCTTCAATCAGCCCCAGCATTTT.

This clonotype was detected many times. As DNA, the CDR3 is TGCGCCAGCAGCCGACGGGACTCTGGAAACACCATATATTTT. The encoded protein is CASSRRDSGNTIYF. The chain is built from TRBV4-1 and TRBJ1-3; D remains ambiguous. Trimming cost V 4 bases and J 0 bases, with 7 bases left between them. From germline, CDR1 is MGHRA and CDR2 YSYEKL. The CDR3 runs to 14 residues.

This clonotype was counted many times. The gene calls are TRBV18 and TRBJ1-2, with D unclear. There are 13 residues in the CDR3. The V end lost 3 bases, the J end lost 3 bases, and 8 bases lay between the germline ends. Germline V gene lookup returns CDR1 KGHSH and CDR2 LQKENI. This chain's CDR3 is CASSPPDYYGYTF. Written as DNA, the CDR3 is TGTGCCAGCTCACCCCCCGACTACTATGGCTACACCTTC.

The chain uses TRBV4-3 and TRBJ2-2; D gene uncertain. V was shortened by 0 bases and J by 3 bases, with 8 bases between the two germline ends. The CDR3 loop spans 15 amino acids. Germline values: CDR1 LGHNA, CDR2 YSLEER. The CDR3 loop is CASSQDGPHTGELFF. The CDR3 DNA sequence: TGCGCCAGCAGCCAAGACGGCCCGCACACCGGGGAGCTGTTTTTT.

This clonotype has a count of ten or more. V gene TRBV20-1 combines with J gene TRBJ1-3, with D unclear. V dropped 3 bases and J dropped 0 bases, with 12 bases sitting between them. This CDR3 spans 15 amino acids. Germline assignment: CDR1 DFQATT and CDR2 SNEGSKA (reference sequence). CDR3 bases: TGCAGTGCTAGCCCCCTACTGTTCTCTGGAAACACCATATATTTT. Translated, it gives CSASPLLFSGNTIYF.

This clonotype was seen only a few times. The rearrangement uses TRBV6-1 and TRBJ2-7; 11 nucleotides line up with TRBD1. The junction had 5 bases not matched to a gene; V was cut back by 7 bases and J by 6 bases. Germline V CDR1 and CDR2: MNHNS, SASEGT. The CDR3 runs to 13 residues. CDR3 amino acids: CASKDRGRGEQYF. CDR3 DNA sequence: TGTGCCAGCAAGGACAGGGGGCGCGGCGAGCAGTACTTC.

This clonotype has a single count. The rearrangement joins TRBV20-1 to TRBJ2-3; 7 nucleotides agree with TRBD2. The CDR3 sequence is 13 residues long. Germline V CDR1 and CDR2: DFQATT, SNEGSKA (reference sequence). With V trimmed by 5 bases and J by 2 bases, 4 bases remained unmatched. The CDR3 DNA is TGCAGTGCTGGACGGGGGGACACAGATACGCAGTATTTT. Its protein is CSAGRGDTDTQYF.

CDR3 loop: CASSRVGYEQYF. CDR3 coding DNA: TGTGCCAGCAGCCGCGTCGGCTACGAGCAGTACTTC. V and J are TRBV14 and TRBJ2-7; D ambiguous. The CDR3 is 12 amino acids. From germline, CDR1 is SGHDN and CDR2 FVKESK. V was trimmed by 4 bases and J by 3 bases, leaving 7 bases between them.

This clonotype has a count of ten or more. CDR3 amino acids: CSATLAGVGYGYTF. The CDR3 region has the DNA TGCAGTGCCACCCTTGCCGGGGTTGGATATGGCTACACCTTC. The gene calls are TRBV20-1 and TRBJ1-2; D unresolved. The length of the CDR3 is 14 residues. Trimming stripped 6 bases from V and 5 bases from J, with 19 bases between. Germline CDR1 is DFQATT and CDR2 is SNEGSKA (reference sequence).

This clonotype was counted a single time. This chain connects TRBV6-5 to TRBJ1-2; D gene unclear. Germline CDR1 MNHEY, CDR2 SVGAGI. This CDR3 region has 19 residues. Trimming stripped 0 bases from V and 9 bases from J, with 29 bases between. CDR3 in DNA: TGTGCCAGCAGTTACTCGGGTTTTCGGTTAGGCAGGCGGGATGATTGCTACACCTTC. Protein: CASSYSGFRLGRRDDCYTF.